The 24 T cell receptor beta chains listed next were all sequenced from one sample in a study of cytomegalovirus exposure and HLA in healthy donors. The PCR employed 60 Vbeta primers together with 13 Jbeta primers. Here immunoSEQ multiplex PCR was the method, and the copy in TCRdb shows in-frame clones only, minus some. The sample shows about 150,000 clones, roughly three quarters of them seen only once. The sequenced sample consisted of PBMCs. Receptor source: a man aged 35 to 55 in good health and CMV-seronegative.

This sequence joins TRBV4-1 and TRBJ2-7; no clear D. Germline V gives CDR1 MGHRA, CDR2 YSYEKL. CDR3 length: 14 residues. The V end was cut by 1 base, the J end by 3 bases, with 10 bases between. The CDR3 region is CASSQVAGGYEQYF. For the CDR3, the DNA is TGCGCCAGCAGCCAAGTTGCCGGTGGCTACGAGCAGTACTTC.

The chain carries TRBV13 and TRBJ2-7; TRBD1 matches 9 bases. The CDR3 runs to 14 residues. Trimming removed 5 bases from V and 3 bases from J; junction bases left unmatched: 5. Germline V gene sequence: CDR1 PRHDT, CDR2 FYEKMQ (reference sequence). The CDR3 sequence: CASSIPGQGYEQYF. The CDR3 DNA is TGTGCCAGCAGCATCCCGGGACAGGGCTACGAGCAGTACTTC.

In DNA, the CDR3 is TGTGCCAGCAGCAGCAACAGGGTGCTAGCGGGAGAGACCCAGTACTTC. Amino acids: CASSSNRVLAGETQYF. This chain joins TRBV5-4 and TRBJ2-5, with TRBD2 matching 8 bases. CDR1 is SGHNT and CDR2 is YYREEE in the germline V gene (reference sequence). With 4 bases clipped from V and 4 bases from J, the junction kept 12 bases outside the gene matches. This CDR3 has 16 residues.

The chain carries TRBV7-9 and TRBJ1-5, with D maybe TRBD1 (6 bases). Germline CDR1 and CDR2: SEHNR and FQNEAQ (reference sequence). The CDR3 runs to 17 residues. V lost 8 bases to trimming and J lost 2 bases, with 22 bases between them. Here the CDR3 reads CASGPEAGAGGNQPQHF. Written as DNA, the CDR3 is TGTGCCAGCGGCCCAGAAGCGGGGGCTGGGGGCAATCAGCCCCAGCATTTT.

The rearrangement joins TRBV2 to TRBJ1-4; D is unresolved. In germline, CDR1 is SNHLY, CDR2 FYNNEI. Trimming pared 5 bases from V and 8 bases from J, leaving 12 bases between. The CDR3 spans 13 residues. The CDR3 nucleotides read TGTGCCAGCAGTCGGTGGAGGACCGAAAAACTGTTTTTT. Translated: CASSRWRTEKLFF.

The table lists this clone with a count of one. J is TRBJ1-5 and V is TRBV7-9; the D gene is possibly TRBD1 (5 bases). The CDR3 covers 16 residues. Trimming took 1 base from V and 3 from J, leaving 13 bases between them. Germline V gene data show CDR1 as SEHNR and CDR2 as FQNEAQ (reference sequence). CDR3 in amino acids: CASSLVTGMDNQPQHF. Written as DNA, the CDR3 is TGTGCCAGCAGCTTAGTCACAGGCATGGACAATCAGCCCCAGCATTTT.

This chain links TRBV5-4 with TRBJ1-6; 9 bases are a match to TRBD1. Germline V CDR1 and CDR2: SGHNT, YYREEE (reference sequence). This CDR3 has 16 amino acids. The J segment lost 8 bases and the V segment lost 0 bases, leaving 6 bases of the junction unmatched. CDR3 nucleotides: TGTGCCAGCAGCTTGGGAGACAGGGGGTATTATTCACCCCTCCACTTT. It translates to CASSLGDRGYYSPLHF.

CDR3 DNA: TGCGCCAGCAGCCAAGATGGCCCTGGTGGAGCTTTCTTT. It is translated as CASSQDGPGGAFF. This chain uses TRBV4-3 with TRBJ1-1; no reliable D call. Germline values: CDR1 LGHNA, CDR2 YSLEER. The length of the CDR3 is 13 residues. V was clipped by 0 bases and J by 10 bases, with 12 bases between them.

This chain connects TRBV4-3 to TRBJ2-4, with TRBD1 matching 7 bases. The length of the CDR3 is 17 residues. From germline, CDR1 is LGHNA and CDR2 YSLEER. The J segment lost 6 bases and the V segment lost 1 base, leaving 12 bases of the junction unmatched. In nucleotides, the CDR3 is TGCGCCAGCAGCCAAGGTACAGGGGCGATATCTGGAAACATTCAGTACTTC. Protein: CASSQGTGAISGNIQYF.

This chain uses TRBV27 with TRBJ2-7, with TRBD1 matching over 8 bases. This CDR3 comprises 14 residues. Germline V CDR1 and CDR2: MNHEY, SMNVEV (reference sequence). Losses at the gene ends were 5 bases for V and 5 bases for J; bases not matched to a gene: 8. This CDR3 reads CASSRRDRPNEQYF. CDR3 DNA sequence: TGTGCCAGCAGTCGAAGGGACAGGCCCAACGAGCAGTACTTC.

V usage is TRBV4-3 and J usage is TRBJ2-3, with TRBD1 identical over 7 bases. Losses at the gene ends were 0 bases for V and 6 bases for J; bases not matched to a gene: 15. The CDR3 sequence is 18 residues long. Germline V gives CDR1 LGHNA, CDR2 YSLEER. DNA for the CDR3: TGCGCCAGCAGCCAAGATCTAGGCAGGGGGTTGGTTATGGATACGCAGTATTTT. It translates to CASSQDLGRGLVMDTQYF.

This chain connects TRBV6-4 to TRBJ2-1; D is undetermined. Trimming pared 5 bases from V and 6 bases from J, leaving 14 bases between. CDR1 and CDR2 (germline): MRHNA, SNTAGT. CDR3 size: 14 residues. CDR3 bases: TGTGCCAGCAGTCCCCAAGCCGCAGGCAATGAGCAGTTCTTC. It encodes CASSPQAAGNEQFF.

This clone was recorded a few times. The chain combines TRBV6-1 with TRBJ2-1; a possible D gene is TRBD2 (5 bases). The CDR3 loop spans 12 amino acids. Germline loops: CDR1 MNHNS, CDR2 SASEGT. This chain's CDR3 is CACGLDYNEQFF. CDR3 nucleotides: TGTGCTTGCGGACTTGACTACAATGAGCAGTTCTTC.

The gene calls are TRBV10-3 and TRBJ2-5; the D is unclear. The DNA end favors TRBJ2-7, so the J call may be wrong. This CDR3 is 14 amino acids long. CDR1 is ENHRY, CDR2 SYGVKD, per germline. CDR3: CAISTALESYEQYF. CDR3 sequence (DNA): TGTGCCATCAGTACCGCGTTGGAGTCCTACGAGCAGTACTTC.

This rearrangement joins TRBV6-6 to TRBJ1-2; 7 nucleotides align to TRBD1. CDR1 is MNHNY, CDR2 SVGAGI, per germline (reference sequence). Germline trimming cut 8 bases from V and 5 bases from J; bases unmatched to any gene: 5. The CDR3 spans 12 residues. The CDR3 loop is CASETGTYGYTF. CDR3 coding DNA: TGTGCCAGCGAGACAGGGACGTATGGCTACACCTTC.

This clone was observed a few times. The CDR3 DNA sequence: TGTGCCAGCAGTCAGGGGACCGCGTCCTACGAGCAGTACTTC. Translation gives CASSQGTASYEQYF. This rearrangement joins TRBV28 to TRBJ2-7, with TRBD1 as a possible D gene (6 bases). Germline V gene lookup returns CDR1 MDHEN and CDR2 SYDVKM. The CDR3 has 14 residues. Trimming removed 5 bases at V and 1 base at J, with 12 bases between.

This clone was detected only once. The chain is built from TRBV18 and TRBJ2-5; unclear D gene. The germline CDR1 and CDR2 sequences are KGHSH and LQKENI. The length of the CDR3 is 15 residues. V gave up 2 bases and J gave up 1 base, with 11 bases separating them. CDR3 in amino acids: CASSPVGTGQETQYF. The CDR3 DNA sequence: TGTGCCAGCTCACCAGTAGGCACGGGCCAAGAGACCCAGTACTTC. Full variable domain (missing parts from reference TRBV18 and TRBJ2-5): NAGVMQNPRHLVRRRGQEARLRCSPMKGHSHVYWYRQLPEEGLKFMVYLQKENIIDESGMPKERFSAEFPKEGPSILRIQQVVRGDSAAYFCASSPVGTGQETQYFGPGTRLLVL.

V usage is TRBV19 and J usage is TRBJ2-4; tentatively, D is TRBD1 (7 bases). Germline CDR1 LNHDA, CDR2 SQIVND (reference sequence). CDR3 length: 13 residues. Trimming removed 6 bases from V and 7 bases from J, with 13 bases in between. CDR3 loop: CASRVGGGNIQYF. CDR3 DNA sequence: TGTGCCAGTAGGGTCGGAGGGGGCAACATTCAGTACTTC.

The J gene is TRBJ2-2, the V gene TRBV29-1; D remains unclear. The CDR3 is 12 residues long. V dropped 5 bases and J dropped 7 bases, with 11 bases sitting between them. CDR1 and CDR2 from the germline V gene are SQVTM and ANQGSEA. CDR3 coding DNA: TGCAGCGTTTGGCAGGTTAGCGGGGAGCTGTTTTTT. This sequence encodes CSVWQVSGELFF.

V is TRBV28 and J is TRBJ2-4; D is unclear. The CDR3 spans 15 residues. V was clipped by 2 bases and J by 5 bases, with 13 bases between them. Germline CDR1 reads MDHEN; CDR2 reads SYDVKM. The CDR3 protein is CASSLSGDWQNIQYF. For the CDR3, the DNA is TGTGCCAGCAGTTTAAGTGGTGACTGGCAAAACATTCAGTACTTC. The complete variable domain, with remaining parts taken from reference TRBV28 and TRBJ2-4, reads DVKVTQSSRYLVKRTGEKVFLECVQDMDHENMFWYRQDPGLGLRLIYFSYDVKMKEKGDIPEGYSVSREKKERFSLILESASTNQTSMYLCASSLSGDWQNIQYFGAGTRLSVL.

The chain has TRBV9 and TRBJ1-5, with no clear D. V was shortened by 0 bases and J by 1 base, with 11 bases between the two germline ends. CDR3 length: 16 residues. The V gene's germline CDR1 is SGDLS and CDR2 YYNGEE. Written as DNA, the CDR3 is TGTGCCAGCAGCGTAGTTGTCAGGCAAAGCAATCAGCCCCAGCATTTT. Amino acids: CASSVVVRQSNQPQHF.

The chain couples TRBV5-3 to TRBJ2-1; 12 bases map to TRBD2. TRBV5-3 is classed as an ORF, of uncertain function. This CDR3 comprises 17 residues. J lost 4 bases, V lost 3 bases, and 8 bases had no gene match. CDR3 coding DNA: TGTGCCAGAAGCTCAGCAAAGACTAGCGGGGGATACAATGAGCAGTTCTTC. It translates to CARSSAKTSGGYNEQFF.

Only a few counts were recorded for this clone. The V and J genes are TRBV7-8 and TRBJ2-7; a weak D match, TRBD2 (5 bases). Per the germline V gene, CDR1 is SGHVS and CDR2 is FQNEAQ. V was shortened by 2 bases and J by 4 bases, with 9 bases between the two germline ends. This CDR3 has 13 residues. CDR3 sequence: CASSLFRGYEQYF. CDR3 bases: TGTGCCAGCAGCTTATTTCGGGGATACGAGCAGTACTTC.

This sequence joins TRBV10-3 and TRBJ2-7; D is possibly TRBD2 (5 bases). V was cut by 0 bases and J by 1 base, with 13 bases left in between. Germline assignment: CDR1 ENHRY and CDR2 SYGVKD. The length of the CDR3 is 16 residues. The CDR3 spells CAISESVSGMSYEQYF. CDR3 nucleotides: TGTGCCATCAGTGAGTCGGTTTCGGGGATGTCCTACGAGCAGTACTTC.